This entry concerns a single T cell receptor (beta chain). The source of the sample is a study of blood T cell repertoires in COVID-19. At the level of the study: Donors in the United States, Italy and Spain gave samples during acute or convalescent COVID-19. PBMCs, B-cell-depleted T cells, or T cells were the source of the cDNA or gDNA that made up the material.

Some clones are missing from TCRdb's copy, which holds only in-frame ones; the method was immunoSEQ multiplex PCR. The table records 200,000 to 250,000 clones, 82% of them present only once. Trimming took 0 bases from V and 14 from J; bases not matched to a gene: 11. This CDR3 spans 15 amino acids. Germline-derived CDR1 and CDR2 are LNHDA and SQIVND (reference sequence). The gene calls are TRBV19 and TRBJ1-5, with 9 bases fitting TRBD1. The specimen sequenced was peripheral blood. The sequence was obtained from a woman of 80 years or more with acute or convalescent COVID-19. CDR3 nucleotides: TGTGCCAGTAGTATAGACTCCATAAAGACAGGGGGGAAGCATTTT. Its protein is CASSIDSIKTGGKHF.